This T cell receptor (beta chain) was sequenced in a study of post-analysis software for immune sequencing data. Study-level results: Patients showed TRBV5-6, TRBV5-1 and TRBV20-1 among four to six TRBV segments more frequent than in controls. Samples made in the same batch grouped tightly together by F measure.

The CDR3 sequence is 14 residues long. Trimming at V came to 4 bases and at J to 4 bases, leaving 4 bases not matched to a gene. CDR1 MDHEN and CDR2 SYDVKM come from the germline V gene. The library was made from cDNA and included unique molecular identifiers. Input populations of roughly 0.95 to 10 million T cells gave rise to around 500,000 cDNA molecules. Each CDR3 protein gets one entry after TCRdb re-called the PCR reads with MiXCR. This table holds almost 700,000 distinct CDR3 sequences, approximately 59% found once. With respect to this clonotype: As yet, its antigen is unknown.

The sequenced sample consisted of blood. The origin of this receptor is a girl aged 2 to 10 with multiple sclerosis. The chain has TRBV28 and TRBJ2-3; 8 nucleotides agree with TRBD1. CDR3 in amino acids: CASSWRTGPDTQYF. The CDR3 bases are TGTGCCAGCAGTTGGCGGACAGGGCCAGATACGCAGTATTTT.